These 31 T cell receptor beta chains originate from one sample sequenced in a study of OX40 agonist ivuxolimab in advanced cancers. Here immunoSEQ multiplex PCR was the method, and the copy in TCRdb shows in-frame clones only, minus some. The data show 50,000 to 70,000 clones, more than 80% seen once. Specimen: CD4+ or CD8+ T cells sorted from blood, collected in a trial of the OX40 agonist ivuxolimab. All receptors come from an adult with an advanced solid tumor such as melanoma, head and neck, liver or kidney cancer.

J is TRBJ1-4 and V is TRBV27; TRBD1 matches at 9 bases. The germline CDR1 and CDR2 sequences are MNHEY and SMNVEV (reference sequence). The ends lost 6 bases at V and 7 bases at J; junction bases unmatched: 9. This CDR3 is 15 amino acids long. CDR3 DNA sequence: TGTGCCAGCAGCTGGGTAGGGACAGGGCCTGAAAAACTGTTTTTT. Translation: CASSWVGTGPEKLFF.

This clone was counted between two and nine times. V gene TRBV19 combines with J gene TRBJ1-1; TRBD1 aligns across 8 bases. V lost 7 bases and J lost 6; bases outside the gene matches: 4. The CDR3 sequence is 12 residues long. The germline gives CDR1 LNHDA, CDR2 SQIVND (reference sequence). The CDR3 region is CASNQGAAEAFF. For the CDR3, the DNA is TGTGCCAGTAACCAGGGGGCCGCTGAAGCTTTCTTT. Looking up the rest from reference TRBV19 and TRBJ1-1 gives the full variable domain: DGGITQSPKYLFRKEGQNVTLSCEQNLNHDAMYWYRQDPGQGLRLIYYSQIVNDFQKGDIAEGYSVSREKKESFPLTVTSAQKNPTAFYLCASNQGAAEAFFGQGTRLTVV.

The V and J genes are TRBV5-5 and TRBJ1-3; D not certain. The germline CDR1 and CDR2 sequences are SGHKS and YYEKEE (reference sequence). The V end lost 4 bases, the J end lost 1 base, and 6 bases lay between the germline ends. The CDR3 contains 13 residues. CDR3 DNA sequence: TGTGCCAGCAGCAGCGGATCTGGAAACACCATATATTTT. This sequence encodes CASSSGSGNTIYF.

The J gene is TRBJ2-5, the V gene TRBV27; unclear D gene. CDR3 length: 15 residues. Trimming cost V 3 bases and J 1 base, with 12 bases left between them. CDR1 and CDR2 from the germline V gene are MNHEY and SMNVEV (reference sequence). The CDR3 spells CASSFSVNRQETQYF. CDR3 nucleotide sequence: TGTGCCAGCAGTTTTAGTGTTAATCGCCAAGAGACCCAGTACTTC.

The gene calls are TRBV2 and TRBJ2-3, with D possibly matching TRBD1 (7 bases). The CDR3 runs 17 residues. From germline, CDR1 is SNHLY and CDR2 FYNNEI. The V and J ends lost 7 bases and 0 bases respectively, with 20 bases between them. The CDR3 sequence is CASTKIQGGPSTDTQYF. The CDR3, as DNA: TGTGCCAGCACTAAAATTCAGGGGGGACCCAGCACAGATACGCAGTATTTT.

As DNA, the CDR3 is TGTGCCAGTCGGGACGTCTCCTACGAGCAGTACTTC. Encoded protein: CASRDVSYEQYF. The chain recombines TRBV19 with TRBJ2-7, with D possibly called TRBD1 or TRBD2 (5 bases each). The germline gives CDR1 LNHDA, CDR2 SQIVND (reference sequence). V gave up 8 bases and J gave up 0 bases, with 8 bases separating them. This CDR3 has 12 residues. The whole variable domain, remainder taken from reference TRBV19 and TRBJ2-7, is DGGITQSPKYLFRKEGQNVTLSCEQNLNHDAMYWYRQDPGQGLRLIYYSQIVNDFQKGDIAEGYSVSREKKESFPLTVTSAQKNPTAFYLCASRDVSYEQYFGPGTRLTVT.

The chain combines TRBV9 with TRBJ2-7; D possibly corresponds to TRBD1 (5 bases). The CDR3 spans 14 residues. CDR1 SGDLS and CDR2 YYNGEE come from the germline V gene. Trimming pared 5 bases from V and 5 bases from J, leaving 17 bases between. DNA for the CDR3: TGTGCCAGCAGTCTAACCGGTGGGGCCGACGAGCAGTACTTC. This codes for CASSLTGGADEQYF.

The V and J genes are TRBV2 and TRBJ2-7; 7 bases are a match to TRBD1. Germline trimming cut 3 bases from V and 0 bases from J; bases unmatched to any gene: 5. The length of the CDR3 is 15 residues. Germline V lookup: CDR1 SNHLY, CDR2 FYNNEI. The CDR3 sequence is CASSDPTGISYEQYF. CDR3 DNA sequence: TGTGCCAGCAGTGATCCGACAGGGATCTCCTACGAGCAGTACTTC.

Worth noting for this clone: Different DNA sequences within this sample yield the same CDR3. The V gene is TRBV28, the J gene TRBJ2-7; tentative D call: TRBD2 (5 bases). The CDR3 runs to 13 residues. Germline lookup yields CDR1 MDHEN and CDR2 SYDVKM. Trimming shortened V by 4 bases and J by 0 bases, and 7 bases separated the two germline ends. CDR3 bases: TGTGCCAGCAGTTATCGGGACTCCTACGAGCAGTACTTC. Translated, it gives CASSYRDSYEQYF.

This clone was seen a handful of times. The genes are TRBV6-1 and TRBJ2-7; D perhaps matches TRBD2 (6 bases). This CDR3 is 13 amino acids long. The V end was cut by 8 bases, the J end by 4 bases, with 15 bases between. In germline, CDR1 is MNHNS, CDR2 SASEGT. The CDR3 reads CASDRDFRYEQYF. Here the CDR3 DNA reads TGTGCCAGCGACCGGGACTTCAGGTACGAGCAGTACTTC.

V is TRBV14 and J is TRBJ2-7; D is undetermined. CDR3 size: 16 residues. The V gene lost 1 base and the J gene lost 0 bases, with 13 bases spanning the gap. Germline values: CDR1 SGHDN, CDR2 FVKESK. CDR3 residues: CASSQAPRTVSYEQYF. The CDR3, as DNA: TGTGCCAGCAGCCAAGCCCCCCGGACGGTCTCCTACGAGCAGTACTTC.

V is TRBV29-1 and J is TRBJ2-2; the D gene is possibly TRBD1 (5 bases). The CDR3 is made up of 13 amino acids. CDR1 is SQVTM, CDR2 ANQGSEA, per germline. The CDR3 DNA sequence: TGCGGGGCGACGGGTGTGGGCACCGGGGAGCTGTTTTTT. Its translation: CGATGVGTGELFF.

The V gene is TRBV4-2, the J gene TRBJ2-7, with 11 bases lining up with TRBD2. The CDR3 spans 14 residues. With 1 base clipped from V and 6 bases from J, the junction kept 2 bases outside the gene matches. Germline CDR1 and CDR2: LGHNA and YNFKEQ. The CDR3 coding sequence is TGTGCCAGCAGCCAAGTAGCGGGGGGGCCCGAGCAGTACTTC. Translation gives CASSQVAGGPEQYF.

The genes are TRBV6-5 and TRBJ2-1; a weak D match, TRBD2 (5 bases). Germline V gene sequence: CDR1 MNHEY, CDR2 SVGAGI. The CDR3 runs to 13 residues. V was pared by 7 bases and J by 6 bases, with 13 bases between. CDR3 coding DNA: TGTGCCAGCACAGAGGTAGCGTCCAATGAGCAGTTCTTC. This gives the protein CASTEVASNEQFF.

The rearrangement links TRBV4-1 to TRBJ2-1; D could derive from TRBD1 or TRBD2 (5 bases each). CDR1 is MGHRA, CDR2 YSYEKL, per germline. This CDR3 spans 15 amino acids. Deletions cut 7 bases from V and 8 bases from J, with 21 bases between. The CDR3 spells CASTPFGGAADEQFF. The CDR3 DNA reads TGCGCCAGCACCCCCTTTGGGGGAGCGGCGGATGAGCAGTTCTTC.

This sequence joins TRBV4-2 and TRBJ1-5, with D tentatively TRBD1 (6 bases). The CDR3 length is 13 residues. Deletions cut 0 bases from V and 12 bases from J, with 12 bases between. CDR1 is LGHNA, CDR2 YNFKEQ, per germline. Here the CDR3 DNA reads TGTGCCAGCAGCCAAGACGGGGGACATCTCCAGCATTTT. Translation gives CASSQDGGHLQHF.

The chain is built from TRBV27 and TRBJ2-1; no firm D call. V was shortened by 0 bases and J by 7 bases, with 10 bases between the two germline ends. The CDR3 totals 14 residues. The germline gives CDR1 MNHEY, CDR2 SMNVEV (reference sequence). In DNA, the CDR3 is TGTGCCAGCAGTTTATCCCCCCTCCCAAATGAGCAGTTCTTC. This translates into CASSLSPLPNEQFF.

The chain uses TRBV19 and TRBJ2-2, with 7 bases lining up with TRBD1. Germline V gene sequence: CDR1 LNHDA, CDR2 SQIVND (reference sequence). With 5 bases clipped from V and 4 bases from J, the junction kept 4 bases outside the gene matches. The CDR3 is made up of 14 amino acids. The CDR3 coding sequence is TGTGCCAGTAGTCCCGACAGGGTCACCGGGGAGCTGTTTTTT. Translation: CASSPDRVTGELFF.

The DNA for the CDR3 is TGTGCCAGTAGTATCTCTAGCAGCCGCTCCTACAATGAGCAGTTCTTC. It yields the protein CASSISSSRSYNEQFF. The chain has TRBV19 and TRBJ2-1, with D perhaps TRBD2 (5 bases). V was shortened by 3 bases and J by 0 bases, with 12 bases between the two germline ends. CDR1 LNHDA and CDR2 SQIVND come from the germline V gene (reference sequence). The CDR3 is made up of 16 amino acids. Filled out from reference TRBV19 and TRBJ2-1, the complete variable domain reads DGGITQSPKYLFRKEGQNVTLSCEQNLNHDAMYWYRQDPGQGLRLIYYSQIVNDFQKGDIAEGYSVSREKKESFPLTVTSAQKNPTAFYLCASSISSSRSYNEQFFGPGTRLTVL.

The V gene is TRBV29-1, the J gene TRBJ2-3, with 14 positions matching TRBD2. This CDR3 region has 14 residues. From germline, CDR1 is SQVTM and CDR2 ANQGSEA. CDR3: CSGLAGGGLDTQYF. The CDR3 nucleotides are TGCAGTGGACTAGCGGGGGGTGGTCTAGATACGCAGTATTTT.

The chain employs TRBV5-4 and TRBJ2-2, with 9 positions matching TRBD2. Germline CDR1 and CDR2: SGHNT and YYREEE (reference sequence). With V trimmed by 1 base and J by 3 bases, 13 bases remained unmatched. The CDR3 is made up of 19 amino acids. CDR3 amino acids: CASSLREQAGGLDTGELFF. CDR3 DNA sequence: TGTGCCAGCAGCTTGAGGGAACAGGCGGGAGGGCTGGACACCGGGGAGCTGTTTTTT.

The CDR3 sequence is CASSLVGHSNTEAFF. CDR3 DNA sequence: TGTGCCAGCAGCTTAGTTGGACACTCGAACACTGAAGCTTTCTTT. The rearrangement uses TRBV13 and TRBJ1-1, with D possibly matching TRBD1 (5 bases). The CDR3 is made up of 15 amino acids. V was clipped by 1 base and J by 1 base, with 10 bases between them. Germline V gives CDR1 PRHDT, CDR2 FYEKMQ (reference sequence). The whole variable domain, filled in from reference TRBV13 and TRBJ1-1, reads AAGVIQSPRHLIKEKRETATLKCYPIPRHDTVYWYQQGPGQDPQFLISFYEKMQSDKGSIPDRFSAQQFSDYHSELNMSSLELGDSALYFCASSLVGHSNTEAFFGQGTRLTVV.

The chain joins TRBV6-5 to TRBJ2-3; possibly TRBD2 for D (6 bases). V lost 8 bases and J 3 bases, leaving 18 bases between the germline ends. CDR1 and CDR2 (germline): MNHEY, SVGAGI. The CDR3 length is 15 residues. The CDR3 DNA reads TGTGCCAGCGATGAACACATTGGGGGGACAGATACGCAGTATTTT. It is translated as CASDEHIGGTDTQYF.

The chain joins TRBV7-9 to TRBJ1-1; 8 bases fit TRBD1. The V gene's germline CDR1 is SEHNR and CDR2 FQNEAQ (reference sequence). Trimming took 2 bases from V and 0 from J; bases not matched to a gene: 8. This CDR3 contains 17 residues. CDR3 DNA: TGTGCCAGCAGCTTAAAGGGGTCAGGGGGCCTGAACACTGAAGCTTTCTTT. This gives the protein CASSLKGSGGLNTEAFF.

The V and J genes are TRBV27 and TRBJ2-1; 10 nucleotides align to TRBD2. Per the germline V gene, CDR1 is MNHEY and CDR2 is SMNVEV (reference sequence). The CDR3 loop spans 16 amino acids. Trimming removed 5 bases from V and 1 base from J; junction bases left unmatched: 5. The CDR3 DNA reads TGTGCCAGCAGTCCAAGGACTAGCGGATCCTACAATGAGCAGTTCTTC. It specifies CASSPRTSGSYNEQFF.

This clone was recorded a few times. The CDR3 spells CASSIRGYDTEAFF. Here the CDR3 DNA reads TGTGCCAGTAGTATAAGGGGGTACGACACTGAAGCTTTCTTT. J is TRBJ1-1 and V is TRBV19, with a possible D match to TRBD1 (6 bases). Per germline, CDR1 LNHDA and CDR2 SQIVND (reference sequence). The CDR3 sequence is 14 residues long. V lost 2 bases to trimming and J lost 3 bases, with 10 bases between them. The variable domain in full, with the rest retrieved from reference TRBV19 and TRBJ1-1, is DGGITQSPKYLFRKEGQNVTLSCEQNLNHDAMYWYRQDPGQGLRLIYYSQIVNDFQKGDIAEGYSVSREKKESFPLTVTSAQKNPTAFYLCASSIRGYDTEAFFGQGTRLTVV.

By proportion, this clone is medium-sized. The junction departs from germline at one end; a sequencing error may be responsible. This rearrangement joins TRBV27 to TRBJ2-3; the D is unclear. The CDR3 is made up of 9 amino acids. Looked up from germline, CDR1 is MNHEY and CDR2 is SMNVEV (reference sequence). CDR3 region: CASGNTQYF. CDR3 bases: TGCGCGAGTGGGAACACGCAGTATTTT.

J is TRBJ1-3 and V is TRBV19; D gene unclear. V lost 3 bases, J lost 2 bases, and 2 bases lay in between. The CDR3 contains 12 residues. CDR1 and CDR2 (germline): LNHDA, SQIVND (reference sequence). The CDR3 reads CASSIPGNTIYF. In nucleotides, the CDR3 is TGTGCCAGTAGTATTCCTGGAAACACCATATATTTT. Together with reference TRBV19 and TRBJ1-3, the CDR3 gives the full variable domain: DGGITQSPKYLFRKEGQNVTLSCEQNLNHDAMYWYRQDPGQGLRLIYYSQIVNDFQKGDIAEGYSVSREKKESFPLTVTSAQKNPTAFYLCASSIPGNTIYFGEGSWLTVV.

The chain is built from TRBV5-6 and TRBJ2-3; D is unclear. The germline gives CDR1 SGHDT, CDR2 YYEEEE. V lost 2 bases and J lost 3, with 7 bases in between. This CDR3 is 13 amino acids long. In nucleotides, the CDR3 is TGTGCCAGCAGCTTAGAACAGACAGATACGCAGTATTTT. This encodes CASSLEQTDTQYF.

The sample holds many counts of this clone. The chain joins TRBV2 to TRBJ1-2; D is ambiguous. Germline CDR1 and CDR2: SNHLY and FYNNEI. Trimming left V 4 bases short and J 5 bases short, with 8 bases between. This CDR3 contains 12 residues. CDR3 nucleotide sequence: TGTGCCAGCAGTGCGTCCGGTTATGGCTACACCTTC. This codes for CASSASGYGYTF.

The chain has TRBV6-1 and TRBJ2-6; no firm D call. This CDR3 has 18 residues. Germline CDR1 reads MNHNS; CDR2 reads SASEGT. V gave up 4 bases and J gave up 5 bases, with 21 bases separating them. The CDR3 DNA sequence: TGTGCCAGCAGTGGCCGTGGGGAATGTAAAAGTCGGGCCAACGTCCTGACTTTC. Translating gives CASSGRGECKSRANVLTF.